This TCR beta chain was observed in a study of T cell repertoires in cytomegalovirus infection (dated by TCRdb to the late 2010s). Regarding the research as a whole: Alongside well-studied HLA-B-restricted epitopes, the peptide stimulations were aimed at recently identified HLA-C-restricted CMV epitopes, whose presentation resists viral immunomodulation. Because public TCR beta signatures pointed to carriage of CMV infection together with the matching HLA type, the HLA type of each donor mattered for the analysis. The full study reports these points: In both this cohort and an independent cohort of 352 donors, the cumulative frequency of public TCR beta family members distinguished carriers of CMV infection plus the relevant HLA type. The ex vivo response was dominated by HLA-C-restricted CMV-specific TCR beta clonotypes, and the single most frequent clonotype in two of eight donors was supplied by these HLA-C-restricted clonotypes.

In light of the paper, this sample's treatment or condition label describes: in vitro stimulation with specific CMV peptide epitopes to enrich CMV-specific T cells. The CDR3 goes from the cysteine to the phenylalanine over 11 residues. Solely the CDR3 DNA is kept, with 33 bases framed from the first base. In the germline V gene, CDR1 corresponds to SGHNT and CDR2 to YENEEA. The V end loses 3 bases and the J end loses 9 bases, and a stretch of 7 bases separates them. The sequencer listed for this sample is Illumina HiSeq 1500. The public sequencing data were trimmed at Q25 with fastp and processed into clonotypes with MiXCR by TCRdb, which kept only in-frame beta chains. Each CDR3 protein appears once, grouped with its most common genes and DNA. This sample comprises 200,000 to 250,000 distinct CDR3 sequences, around 35% of them detected only once. The ten most abundant clones make up more than 50% of the sample.

This clonotype was observed a single time. Its antigen is unknown. Base-call qualities are not available, and no considerably larger clone is one nucleotide away. A single read offers scant evidence. This specimen was CD8+ T cells from cultured PBMCs, taken from culture after CMV antigen stimulation. The receptor was isolated from a human donor in good health (CMV status not recorded). Some clones in this sample may be carry-over from other donors' samples. Recombination linked TRBV11-3 to TRBJ2-3, with the D gene too uncertain to name. Here the CDR3 is given as CASSFDGTQYF. The base sequence is TGTGCCAGCAGCTTCGACGGGACGCAGTATTTT.